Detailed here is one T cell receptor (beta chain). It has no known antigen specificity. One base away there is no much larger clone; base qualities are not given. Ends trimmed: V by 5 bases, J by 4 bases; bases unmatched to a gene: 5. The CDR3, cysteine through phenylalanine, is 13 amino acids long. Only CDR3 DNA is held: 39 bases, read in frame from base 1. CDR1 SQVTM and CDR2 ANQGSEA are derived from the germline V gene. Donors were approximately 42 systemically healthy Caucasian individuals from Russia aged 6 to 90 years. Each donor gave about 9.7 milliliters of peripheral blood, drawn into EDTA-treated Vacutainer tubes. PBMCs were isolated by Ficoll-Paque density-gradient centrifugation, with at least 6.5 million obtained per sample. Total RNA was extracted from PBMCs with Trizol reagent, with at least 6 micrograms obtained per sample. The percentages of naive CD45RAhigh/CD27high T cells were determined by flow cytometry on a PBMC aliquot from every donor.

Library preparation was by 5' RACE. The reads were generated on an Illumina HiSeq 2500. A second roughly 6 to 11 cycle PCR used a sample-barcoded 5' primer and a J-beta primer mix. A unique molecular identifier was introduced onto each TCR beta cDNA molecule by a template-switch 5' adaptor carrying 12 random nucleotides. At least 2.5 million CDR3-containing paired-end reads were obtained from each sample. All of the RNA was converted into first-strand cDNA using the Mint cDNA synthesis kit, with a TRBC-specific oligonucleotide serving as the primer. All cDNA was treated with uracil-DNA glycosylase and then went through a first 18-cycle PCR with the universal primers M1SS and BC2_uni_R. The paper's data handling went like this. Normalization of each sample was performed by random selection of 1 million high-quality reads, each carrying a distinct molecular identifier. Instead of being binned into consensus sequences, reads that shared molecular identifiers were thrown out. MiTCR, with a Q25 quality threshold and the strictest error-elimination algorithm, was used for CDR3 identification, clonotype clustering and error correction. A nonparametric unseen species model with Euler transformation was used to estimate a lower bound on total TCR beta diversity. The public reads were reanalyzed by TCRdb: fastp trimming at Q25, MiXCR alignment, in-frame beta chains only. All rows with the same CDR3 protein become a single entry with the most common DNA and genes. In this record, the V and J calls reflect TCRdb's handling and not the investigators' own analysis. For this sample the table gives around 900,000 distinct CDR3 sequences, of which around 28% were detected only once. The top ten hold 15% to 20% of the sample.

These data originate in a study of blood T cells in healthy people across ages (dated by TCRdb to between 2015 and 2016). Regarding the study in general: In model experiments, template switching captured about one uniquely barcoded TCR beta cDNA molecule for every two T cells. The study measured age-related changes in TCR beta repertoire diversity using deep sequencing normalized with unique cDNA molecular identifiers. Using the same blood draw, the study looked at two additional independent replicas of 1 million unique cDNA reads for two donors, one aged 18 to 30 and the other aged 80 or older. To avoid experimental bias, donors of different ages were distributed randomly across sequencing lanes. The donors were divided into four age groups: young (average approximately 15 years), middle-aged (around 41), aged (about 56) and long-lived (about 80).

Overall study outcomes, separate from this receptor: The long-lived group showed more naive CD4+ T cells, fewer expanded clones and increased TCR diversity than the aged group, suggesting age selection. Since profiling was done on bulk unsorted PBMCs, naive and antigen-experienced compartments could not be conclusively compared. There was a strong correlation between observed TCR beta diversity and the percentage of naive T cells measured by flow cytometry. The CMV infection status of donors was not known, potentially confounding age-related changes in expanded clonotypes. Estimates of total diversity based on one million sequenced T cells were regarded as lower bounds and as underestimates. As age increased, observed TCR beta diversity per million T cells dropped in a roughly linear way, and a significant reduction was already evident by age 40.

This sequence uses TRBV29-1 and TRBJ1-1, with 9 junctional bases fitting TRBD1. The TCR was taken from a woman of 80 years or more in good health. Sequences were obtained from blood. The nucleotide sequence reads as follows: TGCAGCGTTATACCGGGACAGGGCACTGAAGCTTTCTTT. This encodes CSVIPGQGTEAFF.